This T cell receptor (beta chain) derives from a study of PD-1 blockade in classical Hodgkin lymphoma. Assay used: immunoSEQ multiplex PCR; TCRdb lists only in-frame clones, some missing. The data show just under 45,000 clones, over 65% seen once. Each of the patients experienced relapse following autologous stem cell transplantation, and their brentuximab vedotin exposure differed. With regard to this clone: Its specificity is not known.

General study results and limits: The authors have not defined what causes the repertoire differences, possibly disease activity or prior therapy. Those patients who began receiving nivolumab less than 1 year after ASCT had lower diversity, and they were excluded. The CD4+ diversity rise by C4D1 was clearest in complete responders.

Trimming stripped 1 base from V and 1 base from J, with 9 bases between. The CDR3 is 15 amino acids. Looked up from germline, CDR1 is PRHDT and CDR2 is FYEKMQ (reference sequence). The sample in question was peripheral blood mononuclear cells (PBMCs), obtained before the second cycle of nivolumab. This TCR came from a human donor with classical Hodgkin lymphoma. The rearrangement uses TRBV13 and TRBJ2-3; weak D call: TRBD2 (5 bases). DNA for the CDR3: TGTGCCAGCAGCTTAGAGGACGGGGGCACAGATACGCAGTATTTT. Protein: CASSLEDGGTDTQYF.